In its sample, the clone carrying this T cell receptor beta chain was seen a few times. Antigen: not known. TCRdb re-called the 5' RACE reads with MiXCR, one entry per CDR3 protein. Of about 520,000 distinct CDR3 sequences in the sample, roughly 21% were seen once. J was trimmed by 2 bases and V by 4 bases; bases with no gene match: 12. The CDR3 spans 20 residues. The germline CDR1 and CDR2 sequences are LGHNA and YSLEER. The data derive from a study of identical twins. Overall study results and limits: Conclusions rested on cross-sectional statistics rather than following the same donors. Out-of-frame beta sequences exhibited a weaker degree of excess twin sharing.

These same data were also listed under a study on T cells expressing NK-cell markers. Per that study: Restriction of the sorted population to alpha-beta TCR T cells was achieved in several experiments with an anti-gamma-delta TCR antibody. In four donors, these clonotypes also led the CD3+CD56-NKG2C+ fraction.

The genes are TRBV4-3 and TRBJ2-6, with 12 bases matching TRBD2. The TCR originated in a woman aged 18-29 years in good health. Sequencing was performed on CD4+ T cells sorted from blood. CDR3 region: CASSRDRGGLAGTGANVLTF. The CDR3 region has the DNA TGCGCCAGCAGCCGGGACAGGGGAGGACTAGCGGGAACTGGGGCCAACGTCCTGACTTTC.